Detailed here is one T cell receptor (beta chain). The data are from a study of identical twins. Each CDR3 protein gets one entry after TCRdb re-called the 5' RACE reads with MiXCR. The table shows 600,000 to 850,000 distinct CDR3 sequences, with over 15% occurring only once. The CDR3 is 14 residues long. Germline CDR1 is SGDLS and CDR2 is YYNGEE. The ends were cut back, 4 bases at V and 2 bases at J, with 13 bases in the middle. The same sample was also studied in work on T cells expressing NK-cell markers. From that second work: The contribution of dominant NKG2C+ clonotypes to CD8+ T cells in about six donors was roughly 1.0-8%.

The V and J genes are TRBV9 and TRBJ2-7, with D perhaps matching TRBD2 (6 bases). The source of this sequence is a young woman in good health. The sample comprised PBMCs. CDR3 region: CASSPSGQTYEQYF. The CDR3 coding sequence is TGTGCCAGCAGCCCAAGCGGGCAGACCTACGAGCAGTACTTC.